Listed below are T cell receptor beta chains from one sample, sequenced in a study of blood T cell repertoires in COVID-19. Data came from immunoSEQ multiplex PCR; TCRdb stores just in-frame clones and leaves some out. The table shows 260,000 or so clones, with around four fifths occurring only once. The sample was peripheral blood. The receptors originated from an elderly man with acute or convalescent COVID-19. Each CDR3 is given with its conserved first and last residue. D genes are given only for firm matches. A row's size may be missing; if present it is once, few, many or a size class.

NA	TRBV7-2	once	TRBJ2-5	CASSLDAVRGRVGAQYF	TGTGCCAGCAGCTTAGATGCGGTCAGGGGCCGCGTCGGGGCCCAGTACTTC
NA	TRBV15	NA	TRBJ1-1	CATSPGGAPRGGTEAFF	TGTGCCACCAGCCCCGGGGGGGCCCCGCGAGGAGGCACTGAAGCTTTCTTT
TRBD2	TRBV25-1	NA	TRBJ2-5	CASSDPGGQETQYF	TGTGCCAGCAGTGACCCGGGAGGTCAAGAGACCCAGTACTTC
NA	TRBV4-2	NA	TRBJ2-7	CASSRTAVDYEQYF	TGTGCCAGCAGCCGAACAGCGGTGGACTACGAGCAGTACTTC
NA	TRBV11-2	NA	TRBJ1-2	CASSLSQKLYGYTF	TGTGCCAGCAGCTTATCCCAAAAGCTGTATGGCTACACCTTC
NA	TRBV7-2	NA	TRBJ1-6	CASSLVEGVGSSPLHF	TGTGCCAGCAGCTTAGTTGAAGGGGTGGGTAGTTCACCCCTCCACTTT
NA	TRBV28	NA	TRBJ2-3	CASRLPGQSTDTQYF	TGTGCCTCAAGACTGCCGGGACAAAGCACAGATACGCAGTATTTT
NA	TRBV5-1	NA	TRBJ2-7	CASRLEQGPYEQYF	TGCGCCAGCAGATTGGAGCAGGGTCCCTACGAGCAGTACTTC
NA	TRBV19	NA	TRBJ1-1	CASSSGIHTEAFF	TGTGCCAGTAGCTCGGGGATCCACACTGAAGCTTTCTTT
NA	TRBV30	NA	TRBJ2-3	CAWSLWGQGDTQYF	TGTGCCTGGAGTCTGTGGGGGCAGGGGGATACGCAGTATTTT
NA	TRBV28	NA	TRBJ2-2	CASRNRVNTGELFF	TGTGCCAGCAGGAACAGGGTGAACACCGGGGAGCTGTTTTTT
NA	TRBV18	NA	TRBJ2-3	CASSPPRGAPDTQYF	TGTGCCAGCTCACCACCCCGAGGAGCTCCAGATACGCAGTATTTT
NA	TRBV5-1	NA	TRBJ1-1	CASSPGQRNTEAFF	TGCGCCAGCAGCCCCGGACAGAGGAACACTGAAGCTTTCTTT
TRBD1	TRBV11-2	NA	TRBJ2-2	CASSLVAGTGGGNTGELFF	TGTGCCAGCAGCTTAGTGGCCGGTACAGGGGGAGGGAACACCGGGGAGCTGTTTTTT
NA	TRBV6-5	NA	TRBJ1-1	CASSYSWEGNTEAFF	TGTGCCAGCAGTTACTCGTGGGAGGGGAACACTGAAGCTTTCTTT
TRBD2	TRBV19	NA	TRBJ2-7	CASRGLAGGLTYEQYF	TGTGCCAGTCGCGGACTAGCGGGAGGCCTTACCTACGAGCAGTACTTC
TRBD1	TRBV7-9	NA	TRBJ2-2	CASSQQDRDAGELFF	TGTGCCAGCAGCCAGCAGGACAGGGACGCCGGGGAGCTGTTTTTT
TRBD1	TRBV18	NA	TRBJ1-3	CASSHIWTGEDTIYF	TGTGCCAGCTCACATATATGGACAGGAGAGGACACCATATATTTT
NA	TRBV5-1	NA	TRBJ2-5	CASSGGQSLVVETQYF	TGCGCCAGCAGCGGCGGACAATCCCTTGTGGTGGAGACCCAGTACTTC
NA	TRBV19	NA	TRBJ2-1	CASSIGPGLEQFF	TGTGCCAGTAGTATAGGTCCAGGGCTTGAGCAGTTCTTC
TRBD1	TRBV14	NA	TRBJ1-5	CASSQGTGGGQPQHF	TGTGCCAGCAGCCAAGGGACAGGGGGCGGCCAGCCCCAGCATTTT
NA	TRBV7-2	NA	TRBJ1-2	CASSLWEGYGYTF	TGTGCCAGCAGCTTATGGGAGGGCTATGGCTACACCTTC
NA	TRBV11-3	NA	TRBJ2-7	CASSLGQSGEQYF	TGTGCCAGCAGCTTAGGGCAGTCGGGGGAGCAGTACTTC
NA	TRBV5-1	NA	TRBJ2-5	CASSLGQIQETQYF	TGCGCCAGCAGCTTGGGACAGATCCAAGAGACCCAGTACTTC
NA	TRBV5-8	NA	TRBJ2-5	CASSFGSRAGTQYF	TGTGCCAGCAGCTTCGGATCCAGGGCCGGGACCCAGTACTTC
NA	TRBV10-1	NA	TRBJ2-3	CASSGLRIDTQYF	TGCGCCAGCAGTGGCCTTAGAATTGATACGCAGTATTTT
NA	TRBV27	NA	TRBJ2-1	CASTFTGNNEQFF	TGTGCCAGCACCTTCACAGGGAACAATGAGCAGTTCTTC
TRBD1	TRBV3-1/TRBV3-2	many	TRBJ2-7	CASSRSGQGAYEQYF	TGTGCCAGCAGCAGATCTGGACAGGGGGCATACGAGCAGTACTTC
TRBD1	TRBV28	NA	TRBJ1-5	CASSLGTGGSPQHF	TGTGCCAGCAGTTTGGGAACAGGGGGATCGCCCCAGCATTTT
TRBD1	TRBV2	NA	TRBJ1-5	CASRDRTGQGNQPQHF	TGTGCCAGCAGAGACCGGACAGGGCAGGGCAATCAGCCCCAGCATTTT
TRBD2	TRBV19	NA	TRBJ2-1	CASSIGSSGLKSLFF	TGTGCCAGTAGTATAGGATCGTCGGGACTAAAGAGTCTGTTCTTC
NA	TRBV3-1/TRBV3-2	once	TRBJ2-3	CASSQGEQDFTDTQYF	TGTGCCAGCAGCCAAGGGGAGCAAGACTTCACAGATACGCAGTATTTT
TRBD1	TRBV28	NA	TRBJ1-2	CGVRGYQNYGYTF	TGCGGGGTCAGGGGGTATCAGAACTATGGCTACACCTTC
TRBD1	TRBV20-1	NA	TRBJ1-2	CSASRTGDSNYGYTF	TGCAGTGCTAGTAGGACAGGCGATTCTAACTATGGCTACACCTTC
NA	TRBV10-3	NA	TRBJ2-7	CAISRQLVGTTRYEQYF	TGTGCCATCAGCAGACAATTGGTCGGGACAACTCGCTACGAGCAGTACTTC
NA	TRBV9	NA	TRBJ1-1	CASSVGQSNTEAFF	TGTGCCAGCAGCGTAGGGCAGTCAAACACTGAAGCTTTCTTT
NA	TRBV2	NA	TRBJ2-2	CASSEGLAGGELFF	TGTGCCAGCAGTGAAGGCCTAGCTGGAGGGGAGCTGTTTTTT
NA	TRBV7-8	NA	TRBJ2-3	CASSHSQVVGGDTQYF	TGTGCCAGCAGCCACAGTCAAGTCGTGGGGGGAGATACGCAGTATTTT
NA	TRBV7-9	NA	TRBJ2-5	CASSLGGKETQYF	TGTGCCAGCAGCTTAGGCGGTAAAGAGACCCAGTACTTC
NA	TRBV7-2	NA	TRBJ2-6	CASSFDRVSGANVLTF	TGTGCCAGCAGCTTCGATCGGGTCTCTGGGGCCAACGTCCTGACTTTC
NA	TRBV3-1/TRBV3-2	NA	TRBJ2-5	CASSQVSRDQYF	TGTGCCAGCAGCCAAGTGAGCAGGGACCAGTACTTC
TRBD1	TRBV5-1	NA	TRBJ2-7	CASSLGQGIDYEQYF	TGCGCCAGCAGCTTGGGACAGGGGATAGACTACGAGCAGTACTTC
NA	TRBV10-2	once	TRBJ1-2	CASSPQGKYGYTF	TGCGCCAGCAGTCCCCAGGGGAAATATGGCTACACCTTC
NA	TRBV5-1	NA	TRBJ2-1	CASSLTTGGNEQFF	TGCGCCAGCAGCTTGACTACCGGGGGCAATGAGCAGTTCTTC
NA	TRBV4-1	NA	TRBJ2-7	CASSQEPAPYPGEQYF	TGCGCCAGCAGCCAAGAACCAGCCCCGTACCCGGGGGAGCAGTACTTC
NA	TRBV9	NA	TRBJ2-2	CASSPGGLGELFF	TGTGCCAGCAGCCCCGGGGGGCTCGGGGAGCTGTTTTTT
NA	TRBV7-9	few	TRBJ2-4	CASSTIRGGAKNIQYF	TGTGCCAGCAGTACCATCAGGGGAGGGGCCAAAAACATTCAGTACTTC
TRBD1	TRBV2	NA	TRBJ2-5	CASGLEGAFQETQYF	TGTGCCAGCGGGCTAGAGGGGGCGTTTCAAGAGACCCAGTACTTC
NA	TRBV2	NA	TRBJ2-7	CASTGAAVYEQYF	TGTGCCAGCACAGGGGCCGCGGTCTACGAGCAGTACTTC
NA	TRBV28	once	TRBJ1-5	CASSSGQGNSQPQHF	TGTGCCAGCAGTTCCGGCCAGGGGAATAGTCAGCCCCAGCATTTT
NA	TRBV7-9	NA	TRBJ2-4	CASSLVVVKNIQYF	TGTGCCAGCAGCTTAGTCGTAGTAAAAAACATTCAGTACTTC
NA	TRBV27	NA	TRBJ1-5	CASSLAGNNQPQHF	TGTGCCAGCAGTTTAGCCGGTAACAATCAGCCCCAGCATTTT
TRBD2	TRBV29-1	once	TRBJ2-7	CSVHWDSGIALNEQYF	TGCAGCGTCCACTGGGATAGCGGGATCGCTCTTAACGAGCAGTACTTC
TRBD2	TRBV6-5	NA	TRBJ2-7	CASSYRTSGTYEQYF	TGTGCCAGCAGTTACCGGACTAGCGGGACTTACGAGCAGTACTTC
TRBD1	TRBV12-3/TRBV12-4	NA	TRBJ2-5	CASSLGTGVTQYF	TGTGCCAGCAGTTTAGGGACAGGGGTGACCCAGTACTTC
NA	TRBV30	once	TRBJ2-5	CAWSPDSYQETQYF	TGTGCCTGGAGCCCCGACAGCTACCAAGAGACCCAGTACTTC
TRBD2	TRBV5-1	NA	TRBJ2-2	CASAGLAGDTGELFF	TGCGCCAGCGCCGGACTAGCGGGAGATACCGGGGAGCTGTTTTTT
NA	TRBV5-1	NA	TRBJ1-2	CASSSAAEGSGYTF	TGCGCCAGCAGCTCGGCGGCGGAGGGGTCTGGCTACACCTTC
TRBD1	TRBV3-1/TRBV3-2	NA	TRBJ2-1	CASSPGTAFTEQFF	TGTGCCAGCAGCCCCGGGACAGCTTTCACTGAGCAGTTCTTC
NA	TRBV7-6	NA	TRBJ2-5	CASSSGETQYF	TGTGCCAGCAGCTCAGGAGAGACCCAGTACTTC